This TCR beta chain was recovered during a study of spatial heterogeneity in lung cancer. In the study overall: Among detected sequences, beta-chain ones consistently exceeded alpha-chain ones in number.

This CDR3 spans 10 amino acids. V lost 2 bases, J lost 8 bases, and 6 bases lay in between. The germline CDR1 and CDR2 sequences are GTSNPN and SVGIG (reference sequence). Study-wide findings and caveats: Expanded tumor TCRs that were ubiquitous appeared in blood more at resection than follow-up.

Concerning this clonotype itself: Antigen: not known.

TCRdb reprocessed the 5' RACE reads via MiXCR and lists one record per CDR3 protein. Here the sample spans about 40,000 distinct CDR3 sequences, more than 4.5% being singletons. Time point given: sample taken at primary tumor resection. The donors comprised about 69 untreated early-stage non-small cell lung cancer patients. This chain uses TRBV30 with TRBJ1-1; D might be TRBD1 (5 bases). The receptor comes from a female donor with early-stage non-small cell lung cancer. Sequenced material: PBMCs, taken at surgery. CDR3: CAWSKGEAFF. The CDR3 DNA reads TGTGCCTGGAGTAAGGGGGAAGCTTTCTTT.